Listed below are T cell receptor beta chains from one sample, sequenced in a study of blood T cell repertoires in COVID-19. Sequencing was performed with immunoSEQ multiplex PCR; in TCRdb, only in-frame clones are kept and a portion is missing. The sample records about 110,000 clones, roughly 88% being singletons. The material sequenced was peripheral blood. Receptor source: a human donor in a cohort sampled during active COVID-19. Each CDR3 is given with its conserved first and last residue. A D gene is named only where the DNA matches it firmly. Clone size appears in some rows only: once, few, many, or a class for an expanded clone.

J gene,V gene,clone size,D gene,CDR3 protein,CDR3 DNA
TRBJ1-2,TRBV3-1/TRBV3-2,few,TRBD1,CASSQDSGGRTGYGYTF,TGTGCCAGCAGCCAAGATTCAGGGGGCAGGACTGGGTATGGCTACACCTTC
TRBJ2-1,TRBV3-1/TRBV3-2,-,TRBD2,CASSHLPSYTSGRDNEQFF,TGTGCCAGCAGCCACCTACCGTCCTACACTAGCGGGAGAGACAATGAGCAGTTCTTC
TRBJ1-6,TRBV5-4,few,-,CASSFPPGVTLHF,TGTGCCAGCAGCTTCCCCCCGGGTGTCACCCTCCACTTT
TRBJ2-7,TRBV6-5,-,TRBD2,CASSYVSGRVHEQYF,TGTGCCAGCAGTTATGTTAGCGGGAGGGTCCACGAGCAGTACTTC
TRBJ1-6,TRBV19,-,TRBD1,CASSPQGSQGNSPLHF,TGTGCCAGTAGTCCACAGGGCTCACAGGGGAATTCACCCCTCCACTTT
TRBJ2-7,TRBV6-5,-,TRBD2,CASSYAGLAGEYEQYF,TGTGCCAGCAGTTACGCCGGGCTAGCGGGAGAATACGAGCAGTACTTC
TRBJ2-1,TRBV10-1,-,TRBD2,CASSESGTSHNEQFF,TGCGCCAGCAGTGAGTCCGGGACTAGTCACAATGAGCAGTTCTTC
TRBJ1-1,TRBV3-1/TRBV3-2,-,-,CASSQGMGRNTEAFF,TGTGCCAGCAGCCAGGGCATGGGGAGGAACACTGAAGCTTTCTTT
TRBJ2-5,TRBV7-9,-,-,CASSLGLGTQYF,TGTGCCAGCAGCTTGGGTCTAGGGACCCAGTACTTC
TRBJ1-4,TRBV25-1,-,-,CASSGAVGFNEKLFF,TGTGCCAGCAGTGGAGCCGTCGGGTTTAATGAAAAACTGTTTTTT
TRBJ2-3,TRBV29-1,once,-,CTVYVGTDTQYF,TGCACTGTGTACGTAGGCACAGATACGCAGTATTTT
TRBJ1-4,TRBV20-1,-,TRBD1,CSVQGVEKLFF,TGCAGTGTTCAGGGGGTAGAAAAACTGTTTTTT
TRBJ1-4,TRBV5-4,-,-,CASSLGSGPNEKLFF,TGTGCCAGCAGCTTGGGTTCGGGTCCGAATGAAAAACTGTTTTTT
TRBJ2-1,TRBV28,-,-,CASSFRGYVVNEQFF,TGTGCCAGCAGTTTTAGAGGGTACGTGGTCAATGAGCAGTTCTTC
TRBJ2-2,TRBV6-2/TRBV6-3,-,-,CASSSRDTGELFF,TGTGCCAGCAGTTCCAGGGACACCGGGGAGCTGTTTTTT